This TCR beta chain was retrieved from a study of vaccination and CD4 T cells after COVID-19 (dated by TCRdb to 2022 to 2024). Concerning the study at large: Six males and four females were included in the convalescent cohort, with two Hispanic individuals, seven Caucasians, two Asians and one multiracial person represented. The spike-specific CD4+ TCR repertoire was compared before and after mRNA vaccination in over nine COVID-19 convalescent patients and a few infection-naive healthy vaccine recipients. The cultures were stimulated with overlapping spike peptide pools from SARS-CoV-2 and from the common cold coronaviruses HCoV-NL63, HCoV-OC43 and HCoV-229E. Post-COVID blood samples were collected from convalescent patients a median of approximately 100 days after diagnosis, with a range of about 35 to 180 days. Participants got two doses of the Pfizer-BioNTech BNT162b2 vaccine (n=8) or two doses of the Moderna mRNA-1273 vaccine (n=2). Post-vaccine blood samples were collected a median of around 2.5 months after the second vaccine dose, ranging from roughly 13 to 250 days. At the TCR clonotype level, an earlier paper using these donors assessed memory CD4+ T cell crossreactivity between SARS-CoV-2 and common cold coronavirus spike proteins. Control cultures used a CEFX viral epitope pool as positive control, an HIV-1 Nef peptide pool as negative control, or no peptide.

Taken from the germline V gene, the CDR1 and CDR2 loops are MDHEN and SYDVKM. The CDR3 has 13 amino acids, counting the end cysteine and phenylalanine. Just CDR3 DNA is preserved here, 39 bases in frame from base 1. V ends up 6 bases short and J 2 bases short, with an unmatched junction base count of 2. The sample's treatment or condition label, decoded: roughly 11-day PBMC culture with coronavirus spike peptide pools or control peptides (ViraFEST assay). CD4+ T cells from unexposed donors were collected before the COVID-19 pandemic (2011-2018). The study used the ViraFEST assay, which expanded antigen-specific T cells with peptide pools and then identified expanded clonotypes by TCR sequencing. Approximately 2.1 million PBMCs per well were cultured in IMDM with 5% human AB serum and roughly 9.3 IU/ml IL-2, plus 10 ug/ml peptide pools. On days 3 and 7, half of the culture medium was replaced with fresh IL-2-containing medium. Once the cells had been in culture for about 10 days, the EasySep CD4+ T cell isolation kit was used to isolate CD4+ T cells by negative selection. As cell number allowed, CD4+ T cells from unexposed donors were tested for reactivity to SARS-CoV-2 S and N and to four common cold coronavirus spike pools. Ficoll-Paque Plus gradient centrifugation was used to isolate PBMCs from whole blood, and the isolated PBMCs were then either used fresh or cryopreserved at -140C. Each culture condition was generally run in triplicate wells. The leukapheresis product for the unexposed donors was obtained through commercial purchase.

On this clonotype itself: Its antigen remains undetermined. Base qualities are not at hand, and no much larger clone is one base apart.

The investigation overall reported the following: The median count of SARS-CoV-2-reactive clonotypes went up from under 25 after infection to some 38 after vaccination, although the change was not significant. Only a relatively small number of convalescent patients were included in the study, and early timepoints following natural infection were not analyzed. Among the post-vaccine SARS-CoV-2-reactive clones in convalescent patients, a median approximately 90% showed up only after vaccination, which suggests vaccine-specific priming. Nearly all vaccine-specific clones in convalescent patients (304 of 307) were mono-reactive for SARS-CoV-2 spike rather than cross-reactive with common cold coronaviruses.

The library was generated by PCR. At the Johns Hopkins FTIC core, DNA from the cultured CD4+ T cells underwent TCR sequencing with the Oncomine TCR Beta short-read assay. Genomic DNA was extracted from the cultured CD4+ T cells with the QIAamp micro DNA kit. Oncomine TCR Beta libraries from cultured CD4+ T cells were pooled using unique dual indexes and sequenced on an Illumina iSeq 100. For the original study's pipeline: Non-productive sequences were removed, and CDR3s not starting with C, not ending with F or W, or shorter than 7 amino acids were discarded. The MANAFEST web application identified antigen-specific clonotypes by comparing peptide-stimulated wells against reference wells and other culture wells. Positive clones required FDR below 0.05, an odds ratio above 5, and productive frequency above 0.1% in at least two of three replicate wells. Cross-reactive clonotypes were defined as significantly expanded in both SARS-CoV-2 spike wells and at least one common cold coronavirus spike condition. Using R version 3.6.1, CDR3 homology was evaluated through Levenshtein distances (stringdist) along with unrooted phylogenetic trees (ape). TCRdb passed the public sequencing reads through fastp at Q25 and MiXCR, retaining productive beta sequences. CDR3 protein sequences are deduplicated, and each keeps its most common genes and DNA. TCRdb, not the authors, supplied the V and J calls. This sample holds about 6,800 distinct CDR3 sequences; around 30% were observed only once. Around 36% of the sample rests with the top ten.

The V and J segments used are TRBV28 and TRBJ2-5; 8 bases in the junction line up with TRBD1. The sequencing input was CD4+ T cells from blood, cultured in vitro. The receptor comes from a human donor in good health. The CDR3 corresponds to CASRNRGQETQYF. The DNA is TGTGCCAGCAGGAACAGGGGGCAAGAGACCCAGTACTTC.